The 25 T cell receptor beta chains below all came from one sample that was sequenced in a study of blood T cell repertoires in COVID-19 (dated by TCRdb to about 2020). To prepare the library, the immunoSEQ multiplex PCR assay was applied. Imported from immuneACCESS, the table was reduced by TCRdb to in-frame sequences with V and J called. These copies leave out some clones; in studies compared against another copy, an unresolved V gene accounts for under half, and the cause of the remainder is not known. The sample yields some 320,000 clones; 90% to 95% were counted once. About 4% of the sample is in the top ten clones. The sequencing input was PBMCs or T cells enriched from blood (not recorded which). The receptors were gathered from a woman under 40 who had been exposed to COVID-19.

The gene calls are TRBV11-2 and TRBJ2-7, with TRBD1 matching 7 bases. The CDR3 contains 14 residues. The V and J ends lost 1 base and 3 bases, in that order; junction bases with no gene match: 3. Germline V lookup: CDR1 SGHAT, CDR2 FQNNGV. The CDR3 DNA reads TGTGCCAGCAGCTTAGCGACAGGGATCTACGAGCAGTACTTC. Translation: CASSLATGIYEQYF.

This rearrangement joins TRBV6-2 or TRBV6-3 to TRBJ2-1; 12 bases line up with TRBD2. The CDR3 is 16 residues long. The germline V gene has CDR1 MNHEY and CDR2 SVGEGT. With V trimmed by 2 bases and J by 4 bases, 3 bases remained unmatched. CDR3 bases: TGTGCCAGCAGTTACCTAGCGGGGGGGCTTTACAATGAGCAGTTCTTC. It yields the protein CASSYLAGGLYNEQFF.

The chain couples TRBV27 to TRBJ1-2; D is perhaps TRBD1 (5 bases). CDR1 and CDR2 (germline): MNHEY, SMNVEV (reference sequence). Trimming took off 5 bases at V and 7 bases at J, with 17 bases between the two ends. The CDR3 totals 14 residues. CDR3: CASSPWGDSAGYTF. DNA of the CDR3: TGTGCCAGCAGTCCCTGGGGCGACAGTGCTGGCTACACCTTC.

The V gene is TRBV30, the J gene TRBJ2-2; no clear D. The CDR3 has 11 residues. V was trimmed by 7 bases and J by 2 bases, leaving 5 bases between them. Germline V lookup: CDR1 GTSNPN, CDR2 SVGIG (reference sequence). The CDR3 loop reads CAYTNTGELFF. The CDR3 bases are TGTGCCTACACCAACACCGGGGAGCTGTTTTTT.

V is TRBV20-1 and J is TRBJ1-1; 7 nucleotides agree with TRBD1. The CDR3 consists of 11 residues. In germline, CDR1 is DFQATT, CDR2 SNEGSKA (reference sequence). J gave up 11 bases and V 4 bases, and 7 bases lay outside the gene matches. CDR3 loop: CSAKDRVDAFF. In DNA form, the CDR3 reads TGCAGTGCTAAAGACAGGGTCGACGCTTTCTTT.

The chain is built from TRBV10-3 and TRBJ1-6; tentatively, D is TRBD1 (6 bases). CDR3 size: 15 residues. Germline values: CDR1 ENHRY, CDR2 SYGVKD. V was cut by 4 bases and J by 14 bases, with 21 bases left in between. CDR3 coding DNA: TGTGCCATCAGTGGGGAACAGGGTGGGTCGGAGGCCCTCCACTTT. Its protein product is CAISGEQGGSEALHF.

The V call is TRBV19, the J call TRBJ1-1; D remains unclear. Germline V CDR1 and CDR2: LNHDA, SQIVND (reference sequence). The V end was cut by 3 bases, the J end by 4 bases, with 9 bases between. The CDR3 has 13 residues. The CDR3 region has the DNA TGTGCCAGTAGTATGCCGTTCGGCACTGAAGCTTTCTTT. It codes for CASSMPFGTEAFF.

A remark on this clone: The same CDR3 arises from other DNA sequences in this sample as well. The chain uses TRBV18 and TRBJ1-1, with 8 bases identical to TRBD1. V shed 5 bases and J 4 bases; nucleotides not matched to a gene: 3. CDR1 KGHSH and CDR2 LQKENI come from the germline V gene. The CDR3 totals 13 residues. The CDR3 DNA sequence: TGTGCCAGCTCAACGACAGGGGTCACTGAAGCTTTCTTT. This sequence encodes CASSTTGVTEAFF.

The chain is built from TRBV2 and TRBJ1-2; D not certain. Germline V CDR1 and CDR2: SNHLY, FYNNEI. Trimming pared 2 bases from V and 5 bases from J, leaving 6 bases between. The CDR3 runs to 12 residues. CDR3 protein: CASSESIYGYTF. CDR3 DNA: TGTGCCAGCAGTGAATCCATTTATGGCTACACCTTC.

This clone came up once. CDR3 loop: CASSLRPGLASYQETQYF. The CDR3 DNA reads as TGTGCCAGCAGTCTCCGACCGGGGCTAGCGAGTTACCAAGAGACCCAGTACTTC. The chain combines TRBV27 with TRBJ2-5; D is possibly TRBD2 (6 bases). Trimming removed 5 bases from V and 0 bases from J, with 22 bases in between. Germline V gene lookup returns CDR1 MNHEY and CDR2 SMNVEV (reference sequence). The CDR3 loop spans 18 amino acids.

V is TRBV27 and J is TRBJ2-7; the match to TRBD2 covers 7 bases. The CDR3 sequence is 14 residues long. Germline V gene lookup returns CDR1 MNHEY and CDR2 SMNVEV (reference sequence). With V trimmed by 3 bases and J by 5 bases, 7 bases remained unmatched. The CDR3 reads CASSLLGGSHEQYF. Here the CDR3 DNA reads TGTGCCAGCAGTTTGCTGGGGGGGTCCCACGAGCAGTACTTC.

V usage is TRBV7-8 and J usage is TRBJ1-4, with D possibly being TRBD1 (5 bases). This CDR3 is 17 amino acids long. Germline CDR1 and CDR2: SGHVS and FQNEAQ. V lost 2 bases and J lost 8, with 21 bases in between. The CDR3 nucleotides are TGTGCCAGCAGCTTAATGGGCCCCTGGAGGGGAGGAGAAAAACTGTTTTTT. Residues: CASSLMGPWRGGEKLFF.

The chain recombines TRBV10-3 with TRBJ2-3; the D gene is possibly TRBD1 (5 bases). The V and J ends lost 7 bases and 3 bases respectively, with 20 bases between them. The CDR3 spans 16 residues. CDR1 and CDR2 from the germline V gene are ENHRY and SYGVKD. This CDR3 is CAIKSGLQVLTDTQYF. CDR3 sequence (DNA): TGTGCCATCAAATCGGGTCTACAGGTTCTAACAGATACGCAGTATTTT.

The rearrangement links TRBV4-1 to TRBJ2-7; 8 nucleotides align to TRBD1. V trimming: 2 bases; J trimming: 12 bases; junction bases outside the gene matches: 12. CDR1 and CDR2 from the germline V gene are MGHRA and YSYEKL. The CDR3 has 14 amino acids. This chain's CDR3 is CASSQTTGESDRYF. The DNA for the CDR3 is TGCGCCAGCAGCCAAACGACAGGGGAATCGGATCGGTACTTC.

The V call is TRBV3-1 (or the pseudogene TRBV3-2), the J call TRBJ1-1; TRBD1 matches 7 bases. CDR3 length equals 15 residues. The junction had 12 bases not matched to a gene; V was cut back by 6 bases and J by 5 bases. Germline values: CDR1 LGHDT, CDR2 YNNKEL (reference sequence). The CDR3 coding sequence is TGTGCCAGCAGTCTCACAAGGGGGCTGCGAACTGAAGCTTTCTTT. It yields the protein CASSLTRGLRTEAFF.

This clone was seen just once. The V call is TRBV4-3, the J call TRBJ2-5; D might be TRBD1 (6 bases). The CDR3 has 15 amino acids. V lost 1 base and J 5 bases, leaving 14 bases between the germline ends. CDR1 is LGHNA and CDR2 is YSLEER in the germline V gene. CDR3 bases: TGCGCCAGCAGCCAAGGGACAGCGCCCCAGGAGACCCAGTACTTC. Translation gives CASSQGTAPQETQYF.

The chain couples TRBV6-5 to TRBJ1-6; TRBD1 matches 8 bases. CDR3 length: 14 residues. After removal of 6 bases from V and 4 bases from J, the junction contained 2 bases not matched to a gene. Germline CDR1 is MNHEY and CDR2 is SVGAGI. The CDR3 DNA reads as TGTGCCAGCAGGAGACAGGGGTATAATTCACCCCTCCACTTT. Its translation: CASRRQGYNSPLHF.

The CDR3 nucleotides read TGTGCCAGTAAGACAGCTATGAACACTGAAGCTTTCTTT. It encodes CASKTAMNTEAFF. The genes are TRBV19 and TRBJ1-1; D is perhaps TRBD1 (5 bases). The V gene's germline CDR1 is LNHDA and CDR2 SQIVND (reference sequence). The CDR3 has 13 residues. The V end lost 7 bases, the J end lost 0 bases, and 9 bases lay between the germline ends.

CDR3 bases: TGTGCCAGCAGCTTAGGAGAGGAGACCCAGTACTTC. Protein: CASSLGEETQYF. The chain couples TRBV11-2 to TRBJ2-5; D gene uncertain. Germline lookup yields CDR1 SGHAT and CDR2 FQNNGV. The CDR3 runs to 12 residues. Deletions cut 1 base from V and 5 bases from J, with 5 bases between.

J is TRBJ1-2 and V is TRBV5-6; D unresolved. Germline lookup yields CDR1 SGHDT and CDR2 YYEEEE. Trimming took off 3 bases at V and 3 bases at J, with 6 bases between the two ends. This CDR3 has 12 amino acids. CDR3 coding DNA: TGTGCCAGCAGCTCCCGGGACTATGGCTACACCTTC. It encodes CASSSRDYGYTF.

As regards this clone: The sample holds other DNA sequences that translate to the same CDR3. CDR3 in DNA: TGCGCCAGCAGCTTGGGGCTAGCGGGGGTCCAAGAGACCCAGTACTTC. Translated, it gives CASSLGLAGVQETQYF. The chain recombines TRBV5-1 with TRBJ2-5, with TRBD2 identical over 10 bases. The germline V gene encodes CDR1 SGHRS and CDR2 YFSETQ. Trimming took 0 bases from V and 1 from J; bases not matched to a gene: 3. This CDR3 is built from 16 residues.

The chain employs TRBV15 and TRBJ1-1; D is uncertain. Germline V lookup: CDR1 LNHNV, CDR2 YYDKDF (reference sequence). Trimming stripped 4 bases from V and 0 bases from J, with 15 bases between. The CDR3 spans 16 residues. The CDR3 loop reads CATSIPAGGMNTEAFF. The CDR3 nucleotides read TGTGCCACCAGCATACCCGCCGGAGGGATGAACACTGAAGCTTTCTTT.

The chain carries TRBV7-2 and TRBJ2-1; 15 positions match TRBD2. The germline V gene has CDR1 SGHTA and CDR2 FQGNSA. The CDR3 is made up of 16 amino acids. V gave up 5 bases and J gave up 9 bases; unmatched junction bases: 8. The CDR3 loop reads CASSRTSGGAVSEQFF. DNA for the CDR3: TGTGCCAGCAGCCGGACTAGCGGGGGGGCGGTATCTGAGCAGTTCTTC.

The chain carries TRBV24-1 and TRBJ2-1; 8 bases match TRBD1. V was clipped by 3 bases and J by 4 bases; unmatched bases: 7. The CDR3 runs 16 residues. The germline gives CDR1 KGHDR, CDR2 SFDVKD. Here the CDR3 reads CATSDRTGTGYNEQFF. The DNA for the CDR3 is TGTGCCACCAGTGATCGGACAGGGACGGGTTACAATGAGCAGTTCTTC.

This chain connects TRBV5-4 to TRBJ2-7; TRBD1 aligns across 12 bases. Germline V lookup: CDR1 SGHNT, CDR2 YYREEE (reference sequence). V gave up 0 bases and J gave up 4 bases; unmatched junction bases: 5. The CDR3 is 16 residues long. The CDR3 reads CASSLAGTGGSYEQYF. The CDR3 nucleotides read TGTGCCAGCAGCTTGGCGGGGACAGGGGGCTCGTACGAGCAGTACTTC.